The clone carrying this TCR beta chain has only a few counts. What it binds is not known. This sample was taken from a study of cytomegalovirus exposure and HLA in healthy donors. As for the study in general: Genotyping of roughly 400 donors showed that roughly 83% belonged to the Caucasian-associated ancestry cluster.

Researchers ran the PCR with 60 Vbeta and 13 Jbeta primers. Generated by immunoSEQ multiplex PCR, the TCRdb table keeps only in-frame clones and is missing some. The sample holds 120,000 or so clones, 15% to 19% seen once. Whole-study findings and limits: CMV serostatus was the only recorded immune exposure for donors. Within a later analysis, the majority of CMV-associated TCR beta chains appeared HLA-restricted.

This CDR3 spans 18 amino acids. V was shortened by 4 bases and J by 0 bases, with 17 bases between the two germline ends. Germline CDR1 reads SGDLS; CDR2 reads YYNGEE. This receptor was obtained from a woman between 18 and 29 years old in good health and CMV-seronegative. The sample was PBMCs. The chain is built from TRBV9 and TRBJ2-6, with a weak D call TRBD2 (5 bases). Here the CDR3 DNA reads TGTGCCAGCAGCATTCCGGGAAACCTCCGCTCTGGGGCCAACGTCCTGACTTTC. Translation: CASSIPGNLRSGANVLTF.